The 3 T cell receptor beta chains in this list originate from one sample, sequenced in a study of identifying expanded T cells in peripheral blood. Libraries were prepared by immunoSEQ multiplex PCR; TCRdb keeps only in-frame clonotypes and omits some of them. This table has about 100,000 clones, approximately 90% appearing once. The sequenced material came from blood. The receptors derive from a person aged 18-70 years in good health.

DNA of the CDR3: TGTGCCACCCTTAGCGGGGGCACCGGGGATACGCAGTATTTT. It yields the protein CATLSGGTGDTQYF. The chain has TRBV5-4 and TRBJ2-3, with 9 bases matching TRBD2. Germline values: CDR1 SGHNT, CDR2 YYREEE (reference sequence). V shed 9 bases and J 6 bases; nucleotides not matched to a gene: 11. CDR3 length: 14 amino acids.

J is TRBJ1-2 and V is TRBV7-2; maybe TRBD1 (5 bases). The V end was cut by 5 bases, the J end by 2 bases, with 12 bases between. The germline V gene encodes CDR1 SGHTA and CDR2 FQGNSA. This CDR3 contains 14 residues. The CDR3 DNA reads TGTGCCAGCAGCACCCGGGCAGGGAACTATGGCTACACCTTC. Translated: CASSTRAGNYGYTF.

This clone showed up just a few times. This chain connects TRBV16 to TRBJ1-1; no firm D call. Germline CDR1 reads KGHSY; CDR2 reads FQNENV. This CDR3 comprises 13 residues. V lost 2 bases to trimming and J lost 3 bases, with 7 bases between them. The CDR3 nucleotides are TGTGCCAGCAGCCAACAGTGGGACACTGAAGCTTTCTTT. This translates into CASSQQWDTEAFF.